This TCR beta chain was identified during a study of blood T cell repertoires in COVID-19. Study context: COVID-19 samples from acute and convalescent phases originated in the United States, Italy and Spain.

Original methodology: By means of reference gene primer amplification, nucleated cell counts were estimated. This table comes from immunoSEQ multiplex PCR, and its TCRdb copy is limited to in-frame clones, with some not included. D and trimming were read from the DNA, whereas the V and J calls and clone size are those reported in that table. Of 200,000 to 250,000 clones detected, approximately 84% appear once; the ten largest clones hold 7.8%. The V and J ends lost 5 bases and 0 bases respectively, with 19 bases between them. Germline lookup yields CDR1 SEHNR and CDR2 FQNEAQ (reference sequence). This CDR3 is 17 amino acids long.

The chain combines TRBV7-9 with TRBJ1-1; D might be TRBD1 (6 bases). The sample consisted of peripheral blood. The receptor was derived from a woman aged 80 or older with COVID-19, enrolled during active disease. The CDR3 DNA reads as TGTGCCAGCAGCCCATATGGACAGCAGATCATGAACACTGAAGCTTTCTTT. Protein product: CASSPYGQQIMNTEAFF.